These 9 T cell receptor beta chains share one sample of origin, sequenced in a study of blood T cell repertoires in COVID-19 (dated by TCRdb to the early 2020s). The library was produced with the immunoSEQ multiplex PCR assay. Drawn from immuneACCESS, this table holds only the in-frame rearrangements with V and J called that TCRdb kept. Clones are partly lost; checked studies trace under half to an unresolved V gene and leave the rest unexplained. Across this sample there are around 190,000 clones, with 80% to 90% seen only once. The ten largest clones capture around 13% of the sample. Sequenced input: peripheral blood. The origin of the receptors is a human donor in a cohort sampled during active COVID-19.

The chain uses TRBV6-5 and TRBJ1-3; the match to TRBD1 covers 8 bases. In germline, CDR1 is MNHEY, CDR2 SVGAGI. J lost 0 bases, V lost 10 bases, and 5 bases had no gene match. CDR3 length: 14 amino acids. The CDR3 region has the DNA TGTGCCACCCAGACAGGGGCCTCTGGAAACACCATATATTTT. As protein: CATQTGASGNTIYF.

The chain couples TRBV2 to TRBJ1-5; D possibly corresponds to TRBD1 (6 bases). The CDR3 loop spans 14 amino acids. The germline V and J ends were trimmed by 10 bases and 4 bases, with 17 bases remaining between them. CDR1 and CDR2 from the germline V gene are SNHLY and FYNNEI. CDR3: CATGYRQGNQPQHF. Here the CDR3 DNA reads TGTGCCACTGGGTATAGGCAGGGGAATCAGCCCCAGCATTTT.

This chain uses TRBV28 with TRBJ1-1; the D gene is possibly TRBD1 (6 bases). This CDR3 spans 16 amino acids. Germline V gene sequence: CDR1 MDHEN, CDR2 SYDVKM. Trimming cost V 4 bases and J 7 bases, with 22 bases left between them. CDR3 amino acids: CASSSPRDKRRSEAFF. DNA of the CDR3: TGTGCCAGCAGTTCCCCCCGGGACAAAAGGAGAAGTGAAGCTTTCTTT.

DNA for the CDR3: TGTGCCAGCGGGGACAGGGGCTATCAGCCCCAGCATTTT. It encodes CASGDRGYQPQHF. This chain connects TRBV2 to TRBJ1-5, with TRBD1 identical over 10 bases. The CDR3 loop spans 13 amino acids. Per the germline V gene, CDR1 is SNHLY and CDR2 is FYNNEI. J was trimmed by 5 bases and V by 8 bases; bases with no gene match: 3. The full variable domain, in which reference TRBV2 and TRBJ1-5 provide the parts outside the CDR3, is EPEVTQTPSHQVTQMGQEVILRCVPISNHLYFYWYRQILGQKVEFLVSFYNNEISEKSEIFDDQFSVERPDGSNFTLKIRSTKLEDSAMYFCASGDRGYQPQHFGDGTRLSIL.

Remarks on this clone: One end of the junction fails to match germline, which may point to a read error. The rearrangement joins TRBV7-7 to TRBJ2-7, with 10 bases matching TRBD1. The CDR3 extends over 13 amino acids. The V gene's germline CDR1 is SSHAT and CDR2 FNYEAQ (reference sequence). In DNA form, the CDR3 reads TGTGCTAGCAGCTCGGGACAGGGGAACGAGCAGTACTTC. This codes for CASSSGQGNEQYF.

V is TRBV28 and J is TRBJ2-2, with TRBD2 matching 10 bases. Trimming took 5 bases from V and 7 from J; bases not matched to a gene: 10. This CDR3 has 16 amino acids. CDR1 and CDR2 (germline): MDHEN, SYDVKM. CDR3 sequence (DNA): TGTGCCAGCAGTCTTCCTAGCGGGAGTTTCGTCGGGGAGCTGTTTTTT. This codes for CASSLPSGSFVGELFF.

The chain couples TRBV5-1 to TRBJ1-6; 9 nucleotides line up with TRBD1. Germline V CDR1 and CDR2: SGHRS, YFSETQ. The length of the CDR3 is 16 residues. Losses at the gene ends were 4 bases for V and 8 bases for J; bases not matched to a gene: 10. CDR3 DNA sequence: TGCGCCAGCAGCGTGCAGACAGGGGGATTTGATTCACCCCTCCACTTT. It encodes CASSVQTGGFDSPLHF. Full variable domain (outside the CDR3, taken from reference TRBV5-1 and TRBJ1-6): KAGVTQTPRYLIKTRGQQVTLSCSPISGHRSVSWYQQTPGQGLQFLFEYFSETQRNKGNFPGRFSGRQFSNSRSEMNVSTLELGDSALYLCASSVQTGGFDSPLHFGNGTRLTVT.

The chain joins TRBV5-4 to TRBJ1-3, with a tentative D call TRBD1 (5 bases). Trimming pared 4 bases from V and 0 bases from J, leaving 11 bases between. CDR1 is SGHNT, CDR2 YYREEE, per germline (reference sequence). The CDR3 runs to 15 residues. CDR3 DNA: TGTGCCAGCAGCCGGCTAGGGGTCTCTGGAAACACCATATATTTT. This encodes CASSRLGVSGNTIYF.

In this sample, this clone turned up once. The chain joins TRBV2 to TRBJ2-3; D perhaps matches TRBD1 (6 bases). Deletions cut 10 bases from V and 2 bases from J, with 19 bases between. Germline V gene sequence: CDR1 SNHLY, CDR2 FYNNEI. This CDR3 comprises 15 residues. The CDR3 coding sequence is TGTGCCACCCAATGGACAGTACGGACCACAGATACGCAGTATTTT. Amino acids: CATQWTVRTTDTQYF.